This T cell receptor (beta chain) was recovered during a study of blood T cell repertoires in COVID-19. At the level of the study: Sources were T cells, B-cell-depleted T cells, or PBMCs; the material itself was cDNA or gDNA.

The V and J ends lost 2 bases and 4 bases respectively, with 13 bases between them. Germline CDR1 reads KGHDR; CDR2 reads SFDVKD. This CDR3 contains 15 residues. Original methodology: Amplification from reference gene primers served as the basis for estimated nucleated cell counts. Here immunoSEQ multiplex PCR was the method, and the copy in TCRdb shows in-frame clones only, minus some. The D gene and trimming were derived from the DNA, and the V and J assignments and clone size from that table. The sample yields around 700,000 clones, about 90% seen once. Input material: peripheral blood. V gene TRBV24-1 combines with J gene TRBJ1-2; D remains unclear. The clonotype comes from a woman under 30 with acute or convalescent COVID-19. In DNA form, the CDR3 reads TGTGCCACCAGTGATTCCTCGCAACTTCCCTATGGCTACACCTTC. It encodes CATSDSSQLPYGYTF.